One and the same sample provided the 18 T cell receptor beta chains below, sequenced in a study of vaccination and CD4 T cells after COVID-19. Their recognized antigens are unknown. The Oncomine TCR Beta short-read assay sequenced DNA from cultured CD4+ T cells. TCRdb re-called the PCR reads with MiXCR, one entry per CDR3 protein. The data hold some 3,500 distinct CDR3 sequences, with about a fifth observed a single time. Treatment defined: approximately 10-day PBMC culture with coronavirus spike peptide pools or control peptides (ViraFEST assay). Sequenced input: CD4+ T cells from blood, cultured in vitro. Receptor source: a human donor who had recovered from COVID-19.

The V gene is TRBV2, the J gene TRBJ2-3, with 9 nucleotides matching TRBD2. Trimming at V came to 4 bases and at J to 3 bases, leaving 5 bases not matched to a gene. The germline gives CDR1 SNHLY, CDR2 FYNNEI. The CDR3 runs to 15 residues. Here the CDR3 DNA reads TGTGCCAGCAGTGTGGCTAGCGGGACAACAGATACGCAGTATTTT. Translating gives CASSVASGTTDTQYF.

This clonotype is labeled medium-sized. V and J are TRBV20-1 and TRBJ1-1; the D is unclear. Germline V gene sequence: CDR1 DFQATT, CDR2 SNEGSKA (reference sequence). V dropped 6 bases and J dropped 0 bases, with 11 bases sitting between them. This CDR3 is 13 amino acids long. This CDR3 reads CSAADVLNTEAFF. CDR3 DNA sequence: TGCAGTGCCGCCGACGTCTTGAACACTGAAGCTTTCTTT.

In nucleotides, the CDR3 is TGTGCCAGCAGCGAAGCAGGGTGGTATGGCTACACCTTC. The encoded protein is CASSEAGWYGYTF. V is TRBV9 and J is TRBJ1-2; the D gene is possibly TRBD1 (5 bases). V was cut by 3 bases and J by 5 bases, with 11 bases left in between. Germline values: CDR1 SGDLS, CDR2 YYNGEE. The length of the CDR3 is 13 residues. The full variable domain, with the rest looked up from reference TRBV9 and TRBJ1-2, is DSGVTQTPKHLITATGQRVTLRCSPRSGDLSVYWYQQSLDQGLQFLIQYYNGEERAKGNILERFSAQQFPDLHSELNLSSLELGDSALYFCASSEAGWYGYTFGSGTRLTVV.

The rearrangement uses TRBV30 and TRBJ2-2; possibly TRBD1 for D (6 bases). Germline CDR1 reads GTSNPN; CDR2 reads SVGIG (reference sequence). This CDR3 is 17 amino acids long. V lost 5 bases, J lost 7 bases, and 26 bases lay in between. The CDR3 nucleotides are TGTGCCTGGGATCAATCCTGGGGGCAGGGATCGAGCGGGGAGCTGTTTTTT. This gives the protein CAWDQSWGQGSSGELFF. Together with reference TRBV30 and TRBJ2-2, the CDR3 gives the full variable domain: SQTIHQWPATLVQPVGSPLSLECTVEGTSNPNLYWYRQAAGRGLQLLFYSVGIGQISSEVPQNLSASRPQDRQFILSSKKLLLSDSGFYLCAWDQSWGQGSSGELFFGEGSRLTVL.

The genes are TRBV6-1 and TRBJ1-2, with 11 bases aligning to TRBD1. Germline-derived CDR1 and CDR2 are MNHNS and SASEGT. Germline trimming cut 6 bases from V and 4 bases from J; bases unmatched to any gene: 13. The CDR3 length is 17 residues. The CDR3 DNA reads TGTGCCAGCAGCCCCCAGGGAGGACAGGGGGCTTTCTATGGCTACACCTTC. Translated, it gives CASSPQGGQGAFYGYTF.

About this clonotype: An end of the junction differs from the germline gene, which may be a read error. V gene TRBV5-4 combines with J gene TRBJ1-2; weak D call: TRBD1 (5 bases). The CDR3 has 15 residues. Germline V lookup: CDR1 SGHNT, CDR2 YYREEE (reference sequence). The CDR3 coding sequence is TGTGCCAGCAGCTTGGCTGGGGGGTCAGGGCGAGGCTGCACCTTC. Translated: CASSLAGGSGRGCTF. The complete variable domain, with remaining parts taken from reference TRBV5-4 and TRBJ1-2, reads ETGVTQSPTHLIKTRGQQVTLRCSSQSGHNTVSWYQQALGQGPQFIFQYYREEENGRGNFPPRFSGLQFPNYSSELNVNALELDDSALYLCASSLAGGSGRGCTFGSGTRLTVV.

This clonotype showed up just once. The chain couples TRBV5-4 to TRBJ2-3; a weak D match, TRBD2 (7 bases). Germline values: CDR1 SGHNT, CDR2 YYREEE (reference sequence). V lost 4 bases, J lost 3 bases, and 15 bases lay in between. The CDR3 spans 15 residues. The CDR3 DNA is TGTGCCAGCAGCGGGGGGGGCGCGGAGACAGATACGCAGTATTTT. It yields the protein CASSGGGAETDTQYF.

V and J are TRBV20-1 and TRBJ2-7, with TRBD2 matching 8 bases. The CDR3 loop spans 15 amino acids. V shed 4 bases and J 3 bases; nucleotides not matched to a gene: 11. Per germline, CDR1 DFQATT and CDR2 SNEGSKA (reference sequence). CDR3 region: CSATLGAGGYYEQYF. The CDR3 coding sequence is TGCAGTGCTACCCTCGGGGCGGGGGGATACTACGAGCAGTACTTC.

Only a few counts were recorded for this clonotype. This chain uses TRBV6-1 with TRBJ2-7; 12 bases map to TRBD1. This CDR3 has 15 amino acids. CDR1 and CDR2 (germline): MNHNS, SASEGT. J lost 4 bases, V lost 6 bases, and 7 bases had no gene match. This chain's CDR3 is CASSEGQGAGYEQYF. The CDR3 DNA reads TGTGCCAGCAGCGAGGGACAGGGGGCAGGTTACGAGCAGTACTTC.

This clonotype was counted between two and nine times. The gene calls are TRBV6-1 and TRBJ1-1; 7 positions match TRBD1. J lost 7 bases, V lost 6 bases, and 14 bases had no gene match. The CDR3 totals 15 residues. The germline V gene encodes CDR1 MNHNS and CDR2 SASEGT. Here the CDR3 reads CASSRAEVQGIEAFF. The CDR3 bases are TGTGCCAGCAGCCGAGCGGAGGTACAGGGGATTGAAGCTTTCTTT.

This clonotype ranks as medium-sized. The gene calls are TRBV11-3 and TRBJ1-1; D ambiguous. The CDR3 consists of 13 residues. The ends were cut back, 5 bases at V and 3 bases at J, with 10 bases in the middle. CDR1 SGHNT and CDR2 YENEEA come from the germline V gene. CDR3 sequence (DNA): TGTGCCAGCAGCCACCAGATGGACACTGAAGCTTTCTTT. Translated, it gives CASSHQMDTEAFF.

Only a few counts were recorded for this clonotype. The chain links TRBV27 to TRBJ2-2; no reliable D call. From germline, CDR1 is MNHEY and CDR2 SMNVEV (reference sequence). With 3 bases removed from V and 2 bases from J, the gap between germline ends came to 7 bases. This CDR3 has 14 amino acids. Written as DNA, the CDR3 is TGTGCCAGCAGTTTGGAGTATAACACCGGGGAGCTGTTTTTT. The encoded protein is CASSLEYNTGELFF.

V is TRBV9 and J is TRBJ2-3; D is unclear. The germline CDR1 and CDR2 sequences are SGDLS and YYNGEE. The germline V and J ends were trimmed by 0 bases and 4 bases, with 9 bases remaining between them. This CDR3 region has 14 residues. CDR3 protein: CASSVAGQADTQYF. For the CDR3, the DNA is TGTGCCAGCAGCGTAGCTGGTCAGGCAGATACGCAGTATTTT. Complete variable domain (other parts from reference TRBV9 and TRBJ2-3): DSGVTQTPKHLITATGQRVTLRCSPRSGDLSVYWYQQSLDQGLQFLIQYYNGEERAKGNILERFSAQQFPDLHSELNLSSLELGDSALYFCASSVAGQADTQYFGPGTRLTVL.

The V and J genes are TRBV7-2 and TRBJ2-5, with TRBD2 matching over 8 bases. V was pared by 1 base and J by 9 bases, with 10 bases of the junction left unmatched. The CDR3 spans 15 residues. Germline V gene data show CDR1 as SGHTA and CDR2 as FQGNSA. The CDR3 spells CASSLGAGGGRAQYF. Written as DNA, the CDR3 is TGTGCCAGCAGCTTAGGCGCGGGGGGTGGTCGGGCCCAGTACTTC.

A few counts support this clonotype. The rearrangement uses TRBV6-1 and TRBJ1-4, with D possibly TRBD1 on 5 matching bases. The CDR3 loop spans 14 amino acids. Trimming removed 8 bases at V and 8 bases at J, with 18 bases between. CDR1 is MNHNS and CDR2 is SASEGT in the germline V gene. CDR3 sequence reads: CASGRGVGGEKLFF. CDR3 DNA: TGTGCCAGCGGACGGGGGGTCGGTGGCGAAAAACTGTTTTTT.

The chain recombines TRBV2 with TRBJ1-1; a weak D match, TRBD1 (6 bases). This CDR3 has 15 amino acids. The V and J ends lost 2 bases and 4 bases respectively, with 14 bases between them. Per germline, CDR1 SNHLY and CDR2 FYNNEI. The CDR3 protein is CASSENRGAVTEAFF. CDR3 coding DNA: TGTGCCAGCAGTGAAAATCGGGGGGCGGTCACTGAAGCTTTCTTT.

By share of the sample, this clonotype is medium-sized. The genes are TRBV6-1 and TRBJ2-2, with D possibly matching TRBD1 (5 bases). The CDR3 contains 13 residues. Trimming took 3 bases from V and 7 from J, leaving 9 bases between them. CDR1 MNHNS and CDR2 SASEGT come from the germline V gene. CDR3 sequence reads: CASSEVGLGELFF. The CDR3 DNA reads as TGTGCCAGCAGTGAGGTGGGGCTCGGGGAGCTGTTTTTT.

The chain recombines TRBV30 with TRBJ2-5; 8 nucleotides align to TRBD2. J was trimmed by 5 bases and V by 4 bases; bases with no gene match: 6. This CDR3 region has 13 residues. Per germline, CDR1 GTSNPN and CDR2 SVGIG (reference sequence). The CDR3 protein is CAWTTGLVETQYF. The CDR3 DNA is TGTGCCTGGACTACGGGACTAGTGGAGACCCAGTACTTC.